The present T cell receptor beta chain was sequenced within a study of blood T cell repertoires in COVID-19. The overall study: The United States, Italy and Spain were the sources of the acute and convalescent COVID-19 samples. The analysed material was cDNA or gDNA that came from T cells, B-cell-depleted T cells, or PBMCs.

The CDR3 loop spans 16 amino acids. CDR1 is MNHNY and CDR2 is SVGAGI in the germline V gene (reference sequence). The ends lost 5 bases at V and 7 bases at J; junction bases unmatched: 13. Using immunoSEQ multiplex PCR, the repertoire was profiled, and TCRdb retains in-frame clones only, with some absent. The profile shows some 190,000 clones, 70% to 90% of them singletons. The V and J genes are TRBV6-6 and TRBJ2-1; 8 positions match TRBD1. The source of this sequence is a woman in her forties who had recovered from COVID-19. Material for sequencing was peripheral blood. The CDR3 region has the DNA TGTGCCAGCAGTATTATAGGACAGGGTGGGTTTAATGAGCAGTTCTTC. Translation gives CASSIIGQGGFNEQFF.